This T cell receptor (beta chain) was recovered during a study of shared clonotypes between healthy human individuals (dated by TCRdb to between 2020 and 2021). The study in broad terms: The cohort included three men and two women between 18 and 49 years of age. For each donor, CD4 naive and CD4 memory were each given three plates, CD8 naive was given two plates, and CD8 memory was given one plate. The study deeply sequenced blood TCR repertoires of about 5 healthy adults to estimate repertoire size and the extent of clonotype sharing between individuals. Different laboratories and diverse techniques were used to prepare libraries and sequence TCR repertoires, to increase sequencing depth and limit assay-specific biases. Between about 0.94 and 10 billion PBMCs per donor were obtained by leukapheresis. Overall study outcomes, separate from this receptor: Sampling was limited to blood, and TCR repertoires in tissue likely differ from TCR repertoires in blood. Naive subsets generally had larger estimated clonotype richness than memory subsets did. Clonotypes shared by all four sorted-subset donors showed higher generation probabilities than non-shared clonotypes. Pairwise subsampling led to the expectation that sequencing depth would affect the degree of clonotype sharing among donors. Sharing across several donors was observed for around 5% of naive CD4, over 3% of naive CD8, about 2.3% of memory CD4, and around 0.4% of memory CD8 clonotypes. Because the study included a small number of donors, the genetic and exposure-history diversity represented was limited. Incomplete sequencing was indicated by rarefaction of sorted-subset datasets, despite the large sequencing depth.

Healthy HIV-negative adults with no recently reported acute infections or vaccinations were included as donors. Every donor was a Caucasian adult residing in Nashville, Tennessee, USA. CD4+ T cells were enriched by magnetic negative selection, after which naive cells were positively selected on CD45RA and the negative fraction was taken as the memory subset. Blood was obtained by leukapheresis, after which PBMCs were separated by Ficoll-Histopaque density gradient centrifugation and cryopreserved in liquid nitrogen vapor phase. Analytical flow cytometry was used to check the purity and quantity of every magnetically sorted T cell population. Each sorted fraction had its genomic DNA isolated and then quantified by UV absorbance on a Nanodrop 2000c. Concerning this clone itself: Its antigen is unknown. Base qualities are missing; no much larger clone stands one base away.

Using the deep immunoSEQ assay, multiplex PCR amplified TCR CDR3 regions from genomic DNA. Extracted genomic DNA from each cell subset was spread evenly across all wells of several immunoSEQ 96-well plates, with each plate serving as a replicate. Each replicate PCR for sorted subsets received around 200 ng genomic DNA, equal to tens of thousands of T cell genomes. The purified libraries were quantified using a Qubit 3.0 fluorometer, sized with a Bioanalyzer 2100, and then quantified again using the KAPA Library Quantification kit. Every immunoSEQ 96-well plate was sequenced on a dedicated single-read 150-cycle Illumina NextSeq 550 flow cell. The paper's data handling went like this. Because only junctional sequences without quality scores were contained in the immunoSEQ output, filtering matching that applied to full-length reads could not be performed. To assign V/J genes and CDR3, sequences were annotated using PyIR, a Python wrapper for IgBLAST v1.9, with IMGT germline references. Reads were removed for weak V/J assignments (E-value above 1e-6), missing CDR3, stop codons, out-of-frame junctions, or ambiguous translated residues. V3J clonotypes were defined by identical inferred V gene, J gene, and CDR3 amino acid sequence. The percentage overlap between two repertoires was calculated by dividing the number of shared unique clonotypes by the size of the smaller repertoire. Repertoire richness was assessed with RTK rarefaction, the Chao1 estimator, and Recon v2.1 estimates of unobserved clonotypes. Generation probabilities were computed with OLGA for all TCRbeta clonotypes obtained by the gDNA method from several donors. TCRdb obtained this table from immuneACCESS and retained in-frame rearrangements with V and J assigned. These tables miss some clones; where compared with another copy, unresolved V genes account for less than half of the shortfall, and the remainder is unexplained. That table gives V, J and clone size, and the DNA gave D and trimming. The sample includes roughly 640,000 clones, with about 96% observed a single time. Around 0.057% of the sample comes from the top ten.

This TCR was recovered from a woman in her 30s in good health. The specimen sequenced was naive CD4+ T cells sorted from blood. The cell subset or site label corresponds to: CD45RA+ positively selected.

The CDR3 in this case is CASSLAGGPSNQPQHF. The DNA is TGTGCCAGCAGCTTAGCAGGGGGACCTAGCAATCAGCCCCAGCATTTT. In this chain, TRBV7-9 is recombined with TRBJ1-5; possibly the D gene is TRBD1, per 6 matching bases. The germline V gene (reference sequence) gives CDR1 as SEHNR and CDR2 as FQNEAQ. Measured from the cysteine to the phenylalanine, the CDR3 is 16 residues long. Here the CDR3 DNA is all that survives: 48 bases in frame from base 1. The junction shows trimming of 0 bases on V and 0 bases on J, plus 9 bases between the germline ends.